The clone carrying this T cell receptor beta chain was counted only a few times. The antigen is undetermined. Unique molecular identifiers were used in preparing the TCRbeta library. TCRdb independently ran MiXCR on the PCR reads; one entry per CDR3 protein. The sample consists of over 200,000 distinct CDR3 sequences, approximately 10% of them appearing once. This record comes from a study of T-cell reconstitution after alpha-beta-depleted transplantation in children. The study, taken as a whole, reports: Most T-cell counts and diversity one year after the transplant came from T cells that were newly produced. Surviving recipient cells, namely T cells and thymic progenitors, were the source of high day-60 TCRbeta diversity in some patients.

The germline V and J ends were trimmed by 0 bases and 7 bases, with 6 bases remaining between them. The germline V gene encodes CDR1 SEHNR and CDR2 FQNEAQ (reference sequence). The CDR3 contains 12 residues. This clonotype was sampled from a child under two years old with acute myeloid leukemia, due to receive a stem cell transplant. The source was PBMCs, collected before TCRalphabeta/CD19-depleted stem cell transplant. V usage is TRBV7-9 and J usage is TRBJ1-1, with unresolved D. The CDR3 DNA follows: TGTGCCAGCAGCTTAGCGCAGATTGAAGCTTTCTTT. It yields the protein CASSLAQIEAFF.